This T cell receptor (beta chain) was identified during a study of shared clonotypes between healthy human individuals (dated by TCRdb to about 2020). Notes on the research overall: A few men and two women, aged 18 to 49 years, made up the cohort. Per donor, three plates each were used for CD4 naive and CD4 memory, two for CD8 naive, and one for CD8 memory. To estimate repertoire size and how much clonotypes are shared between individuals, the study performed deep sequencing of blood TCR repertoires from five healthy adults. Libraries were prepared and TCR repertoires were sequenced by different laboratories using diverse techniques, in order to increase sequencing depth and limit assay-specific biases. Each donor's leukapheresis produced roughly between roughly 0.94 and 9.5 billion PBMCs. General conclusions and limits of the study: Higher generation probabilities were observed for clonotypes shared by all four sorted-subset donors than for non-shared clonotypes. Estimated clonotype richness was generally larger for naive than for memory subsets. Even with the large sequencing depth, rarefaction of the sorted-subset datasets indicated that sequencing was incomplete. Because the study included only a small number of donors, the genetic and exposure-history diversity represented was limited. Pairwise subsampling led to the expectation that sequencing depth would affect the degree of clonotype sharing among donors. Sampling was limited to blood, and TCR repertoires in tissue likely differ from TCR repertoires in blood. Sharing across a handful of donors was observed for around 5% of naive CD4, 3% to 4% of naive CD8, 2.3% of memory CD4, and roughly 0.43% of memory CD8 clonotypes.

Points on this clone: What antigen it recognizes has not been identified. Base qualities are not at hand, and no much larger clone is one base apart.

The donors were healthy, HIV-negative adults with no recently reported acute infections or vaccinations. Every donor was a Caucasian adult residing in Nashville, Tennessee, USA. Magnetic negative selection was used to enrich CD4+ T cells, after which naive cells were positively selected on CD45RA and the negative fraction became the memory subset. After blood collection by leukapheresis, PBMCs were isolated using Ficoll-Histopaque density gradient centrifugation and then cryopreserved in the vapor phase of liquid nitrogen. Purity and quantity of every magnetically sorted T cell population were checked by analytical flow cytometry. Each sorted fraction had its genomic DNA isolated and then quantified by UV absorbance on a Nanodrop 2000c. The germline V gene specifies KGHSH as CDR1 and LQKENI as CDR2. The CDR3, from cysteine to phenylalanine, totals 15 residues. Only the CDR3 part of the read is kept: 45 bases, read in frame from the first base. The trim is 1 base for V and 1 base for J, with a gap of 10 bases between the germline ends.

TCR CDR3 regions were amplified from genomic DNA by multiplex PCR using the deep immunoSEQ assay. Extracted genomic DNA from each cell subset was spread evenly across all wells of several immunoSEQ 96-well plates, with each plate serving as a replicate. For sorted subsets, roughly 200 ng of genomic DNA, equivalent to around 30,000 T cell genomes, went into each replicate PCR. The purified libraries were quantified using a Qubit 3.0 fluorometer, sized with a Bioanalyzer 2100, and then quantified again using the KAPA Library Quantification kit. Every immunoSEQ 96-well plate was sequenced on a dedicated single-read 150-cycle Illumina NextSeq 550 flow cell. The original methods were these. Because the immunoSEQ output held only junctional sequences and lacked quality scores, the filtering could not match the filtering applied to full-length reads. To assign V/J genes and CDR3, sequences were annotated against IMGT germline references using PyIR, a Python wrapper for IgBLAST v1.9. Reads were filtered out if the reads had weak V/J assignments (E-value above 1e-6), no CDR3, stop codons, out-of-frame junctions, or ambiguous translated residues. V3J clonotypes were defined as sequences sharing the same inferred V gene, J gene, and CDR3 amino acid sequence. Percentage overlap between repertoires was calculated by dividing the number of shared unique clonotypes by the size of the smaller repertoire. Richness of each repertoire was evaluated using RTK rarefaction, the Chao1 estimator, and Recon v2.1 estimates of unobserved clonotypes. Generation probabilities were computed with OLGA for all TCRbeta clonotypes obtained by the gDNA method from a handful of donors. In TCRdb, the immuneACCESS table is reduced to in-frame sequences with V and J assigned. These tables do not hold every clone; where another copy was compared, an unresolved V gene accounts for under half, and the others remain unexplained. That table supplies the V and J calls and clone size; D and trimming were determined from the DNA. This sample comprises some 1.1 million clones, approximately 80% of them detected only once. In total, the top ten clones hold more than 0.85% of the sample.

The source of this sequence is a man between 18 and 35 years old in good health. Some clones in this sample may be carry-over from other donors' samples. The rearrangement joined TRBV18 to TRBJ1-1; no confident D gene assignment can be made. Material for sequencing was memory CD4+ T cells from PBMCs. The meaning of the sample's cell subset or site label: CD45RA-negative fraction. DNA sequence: TGTGCCAGCTCACCACTGCACAATCCGAACACTGAAGCTTTCTTT. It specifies CASSPLHNPNTEAFF.